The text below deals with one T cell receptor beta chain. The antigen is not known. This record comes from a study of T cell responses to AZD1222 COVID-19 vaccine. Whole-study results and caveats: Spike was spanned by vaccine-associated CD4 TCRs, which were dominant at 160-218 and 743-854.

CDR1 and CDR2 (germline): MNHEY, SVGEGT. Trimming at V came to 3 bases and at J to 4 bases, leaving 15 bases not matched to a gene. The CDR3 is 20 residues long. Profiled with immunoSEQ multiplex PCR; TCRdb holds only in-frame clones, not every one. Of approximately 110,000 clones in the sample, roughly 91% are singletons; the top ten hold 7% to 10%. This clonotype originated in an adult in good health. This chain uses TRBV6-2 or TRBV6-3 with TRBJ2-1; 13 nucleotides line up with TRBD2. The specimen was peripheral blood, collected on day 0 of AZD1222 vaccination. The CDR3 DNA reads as TGTGCCAGCAGTTATACGGTAGGGACTAGCGGGATTCCTAAGTACAATGAGCAGTTCTTC. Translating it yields CASSYTVGTSGIPKYNEQFF.